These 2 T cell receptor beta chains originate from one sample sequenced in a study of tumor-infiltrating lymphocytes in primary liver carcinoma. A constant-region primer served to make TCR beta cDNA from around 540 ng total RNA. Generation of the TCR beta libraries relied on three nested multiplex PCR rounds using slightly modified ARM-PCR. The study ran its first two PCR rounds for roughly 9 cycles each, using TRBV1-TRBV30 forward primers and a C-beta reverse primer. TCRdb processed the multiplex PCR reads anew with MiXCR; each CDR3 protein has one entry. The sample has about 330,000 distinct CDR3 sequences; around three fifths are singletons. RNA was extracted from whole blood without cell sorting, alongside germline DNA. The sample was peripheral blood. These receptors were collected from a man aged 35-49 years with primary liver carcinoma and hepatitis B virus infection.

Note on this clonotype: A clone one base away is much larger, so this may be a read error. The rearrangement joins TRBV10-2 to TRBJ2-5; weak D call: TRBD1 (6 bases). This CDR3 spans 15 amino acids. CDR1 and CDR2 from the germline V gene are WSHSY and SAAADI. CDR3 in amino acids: CAGSPLGGRSETQYF. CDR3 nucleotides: TGCGCCGGCAGTCCGTTAGGGGGTAGGAGCGAGACCCAGTACTTC.

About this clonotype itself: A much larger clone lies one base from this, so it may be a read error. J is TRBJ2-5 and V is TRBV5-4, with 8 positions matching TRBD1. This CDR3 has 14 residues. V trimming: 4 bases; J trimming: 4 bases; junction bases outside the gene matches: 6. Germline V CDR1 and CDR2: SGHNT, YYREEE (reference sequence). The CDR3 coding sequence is TGTGCCAGCAGCATGGACAGGGAGGCAGAGACCCAGTACTTC. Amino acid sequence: CASSMDREAETQYF.